One sample yielded the 26 T cell receptor beta chains listed below, sequenced in a study of T cell repertoires in cytomegalovirus infection. One entry per CDR3 protein, called by TCRdb with MiXCR from the reads. The profile shows 830,000 or so distinct CDR3 sequences, approximately 29% of them singletons. These receptors have no known antigen. This sample comprised cultured CD8+ T cells from PBMCs, obtained from culture after CMV antigen stimulation. Receptor source: a human donor in good health (CMV status not recorded). Some clones in this sample may be carry-over from other donors' samples.

The chain is built from TRBV29-1 and TRBJ1-1, with a tentative D call TRBD1 (5 bases). This CDR3 has 16 residues. Germline V lookup: CDR1 SQVTM, CDR2 ANQGSEA. The V and J ends lost 2 bases and 5 bases respectively, with 21 bases between them. The CDR3 DNA reads TGCAGCGTTGAAAAGGGTGGAGGGGAAAGAAAAACTGAAGCTTTCTTT. Translation: CSVEKGGGERKTEAFF.

V is TRBV12-5 and J is TRBJ2-1; perhaps TRBD2 as D (5 bases). V was pared by 1 base and J by 7 bases, with 8 bases between. The length of the CDR3 is 13 residues. In germline, CDR1 is LGHNT, CDR2 FRNRAP. The CDR3, as DNA: TGTGCTAGTGGTTTGGGACGGAGGAATGAGCAGTTCTTC. The encoded protein is CASGLGRRNEQFF.

Here the CDR3 reads CASSHSGSHEQYF. CDR3 in DNA: TGCGCCAGCAGCCACTCAGGGAGCCACGAGCAGTACTTC. The chain uses TRBV4-1 and TRBJ2-7; D possibly matches TRBD1 or TRBD2 (5 bases each). Germline loops: CDR1 MGHRA, CDR2 YSYEKL. This CDR3 has 13 residues. The germline V and J ends were trimmed by 3 bases and 5 bases, with 11 bases remaining between them.

As concerns this clonotype: A read error may account for a junction end that differs from germline. The chain has TRBV13 and TRBJ2-7; 9 positions agree with TRBD2. The CDR3 contains 16 residues. Germline CDR1 is PRHDT and CDR2 is FYEKMQ (reference sequence). CDR3 bases: TGCGCCAGCAGCTTGGAGGTAGCGGGGGCCCCCTACGAGCAGTACTTC. Amino acid sequence: CASSLEVAGAPYEQYF.

The gene calls are TRBV27 and TRBJ2-3; D is undetermined. Trimming shortened V by 5 bases and J by 4 bases, and 10 bases separated the two germline ends. Germline loops: CDR1 MNHEY, CDR2 SMNVEV (reference sequence). This CDR3 is 13 amino acids long. DNA of the CDR3: TGTGCCAGCAGTCTAATATTAGCAGATACGCAGTATTTT. Amino acid sequence: CASSLILADTQYF.

This clonotype was picked up a small number of times. The J gene is TRBJ2-5, the V gene TRBV7-9; D remains ambiguous. The CDR3 covers 11 residues. The germline V gene has CDR1 SEHNR and CDR2 FQNEAQ (reference sequence). The V end lost 4 bases, the J end lost 5 bases, and 5 bases lay between the germline ends. In DNA, the CDR3 is TGTGCCAGCAGCTCGCCGGAGACCCAGTACTTC. Residues: CASSSPETQYF.

This clonotype was seen a handful of times. CDR3 sequence reads: CASSLAVSSGANVLTF. The CDR3 coding sequence is TGTGCCAGCAGCTTAGCGGTGAGCTCTGGGGCCAACGTCCTGACTTTC. The chain links TRBV7-9 to TRBJ2-6; D is undetermined. Between the trimmed V and J ends, which lost 0 bases and 0 bases, there was a span of 6 bases. The CDR3 covers 16 residues. From germline, CDR1 is SEHNR and CDR2 FQNEAQ (reference sequence).

The chain employs TRBV12-5 and TRBJ2-5; D ambiguous. Deletions cut 6 bases from V and 9 bases from J, with 11 bases between. This CDR3 is built from 11 residues. Germline V gene data show CDR1 as LGHNT and CDR2 as FRNRAP. The CDR3 DNA reads as TGTGCTAGTGGCCTAAGCCAGTCCCAGTACTTC. Translation gives CASGLSQSQYF. Complete variable domain (other parts from reference TRBV12-5 and TRBJ2-5): DARVTQTPRHKVTEMGQEVTMRCQPILGHNTVFWYRQTMMQGLELLAYFRNRAPLDDSGMPKDRFSAEMPDATLATLKIQPSEPRDSAVYFCASGLSQSQYFGPGTRLLVL.

This sequence joins TRBV7-2 and TRBJ1-3; D is ambiguous. Trimming removed 2 bases at V and 1 base at J, with 12 bases between. Germline CDR1 and CDR2: SGHTA and FQGNSA. This CDR3 comprises 16 residues. CDR3: CASSLSEAASGNTIYF. CDR3 nucleotides: TGTGCCAGCAGCTTATCCGAAGCGGCTTCTGGAAACACCATATATTTT.

The chain is built from TRBV14 and TRBJ2-5, with 12 bases matching TRBD2. Looked up from germline, CDR1 is SGHDN and CDR2 is FVKESK. The V segment lost 4 bases and the J segment 7 bases; nucleotides outside the gene matches: 16. CDR3 length equals 18 residues. CDR3: CASSPSGLAGPQGGTQYF. DNA for the CDR3: TGTGCCAGCAGCCCTTCCGGACTAGCGGGGCCCCAGGGAGGGACCCAGTACTTC.

The chain uses TRBV3-1 and TRBJ1-6; D is undetermined. Trimming stripped 0 bases from V and 10 bases from J, with 7 bases between. The CDR3 loop spans 13 amino acids. CDR1 and CDR2 (germline): LGHDT, YNNKEL (reference sequence). As DNA, the CDR3 is TGTGCCAGCAGCCAAGATCAGCCCTCACCCCTCCACTTT. This translates into CASSQDQPSPLHF.

V is TRBV5-4 and J is TRBJ2-2; 10 bases line up with TRBD2. This CDR3 has 15 amino acids. V lost 2 bases to trimming and J lost 7 bases; unmatched junction nucleotides: 5. Germline CDR1 is SGHNT and CDR2 is YYREEE (reference sequence). CDR3 nucleotides: TGTGCCAGCAGCTTAAGCGGGGGGGCCAACGGGGAGCTGTTTTTT. Translation gives CASSLSGGANGELFF. Full variable domain (rest looked up from reference TRBV5-4 and TRBJ2-2): ETGVTQSPTHLIKTRGQQVTLRCSSQSGHNTVSWYQQALGQGPQFIFQYYREEENGRGNFPPRFSGLQFPNYSSELNVNALELDDSALYLCASSLSGGANGELFFGEGSRLTVL.

This clonotype was observed many times. The chain has TRBV7-6 and TRBJ2-1; D gene uncertain. In germline, CDR1 is SGHVS, CDR2 FNYEAQ. The V end lost 3 bases, the J end lost 8 bases, and 14 bases lay between the germline ends. The CDR3 extends over 14 amino acids. The CDR3 loop is CASSFLPGGDEQFF. DNA for the CDR3: TGTGCCAGCAGCTTCCTCCCAGGCGGTGATGAGCAGTTCTTC.

The table lists this clonotype with a few counts. This chain joins TRBV6-5 and TRBJ1-1; D gene unclear. Germline values: CDR1 MNHEY, CDR2 SVGAGI. Trimming cost V 0 bases and J 1 base, with 9 bases left between them. CDR3 length: 15 residues. CDR3 region: CASSYSMGTNTEAFF. CDR3 DNA: TGTGCCAGCAGTTACTCGATGGGCACGAACACTGAAGCTTTCTTT.

This clonotype came up a few times. This rearrangement joins TRBV12-5 to TRBJ2-7; D tentatively reads TRBD1 or TRBD2 (6 bases each). The CDR3 runs to 14 residues. The germline V gene has CDR1 LGHNT and CDR2 FRNRAP. Trimming left V 4 bases short and J 4 bases short, with 14 bases between. The CDR3 coding sequence is TGTGCTAGTGGTTCGACCGGGGGCTCATACGAGCAGTACTTC. As protein: CASGSTGGSYEQYF.

The genes are TRBV6-1 and TRBJ2-7, with D perhaps TRBD2 (7 bases). The CDR3 consists of 13 residues. Trimming cost V 8 bases and J 4 bases, with 15 bases left between them. In germline, CDR1 is MNHNS, CDR2 SASEGT. The CDR3 reads CASSGRGAYEQYV. The CDR3, as DNA: TGTGCCAGCTCTGGACGGGGGGCGTACGAGCAGTACGTC.

This clonotype has a count of ten or more. J is TRBJ1-5 and V is TRBV19; D remains ambiguous. The germline CDR1 and CDR2 sequences are LNHDA and SQIVND (reference sequence). V was pared by 5 bases and J by 0 bases, with 8 bases between. The length of the CDR3 is 14 residues. CDR3 coding DNA: TGTGCCAGTAGTGCGGGGTATAGCAATCAGCCCCAGCATTTT. Translated, it gives CASSAGYSNQPQHF.

The chain combines TRBV6-6 with TRBJ1-4; 10 positions agree with TRBD1. Germline assignment: CDR1 MNHNY and CDR2 SVGAGI (reference sequence). The CDR3 covers 21 residues. The V segment lost 0 bases and the J segment 4 bases; nucleotides outside the gene matches: 17. The CDR3 DNA sequence: TGTGCCAGCAGTTACTCCCTGGGACAGGGGATCGTAACCACCCTTAATGAAAAACTGTTTTTT. Protein sequence: CASSYSLGQGIVTTLNEKLFF.

This clonotype was observed at least ten times. The gene calls are TRBV28 and TRBJ2-1, with TRBD2 matching 12 bases. The J segment lost 0 bases and the V segment lost 8 bases, leaving 2 bases of the junction unmatched. The CDR3 is 15 amino acids. Germline V gene lookup returns CDR1 MDHEN and CDR2 SYDVKM. In nucleotides, the CDR3 is TGTGCCAGCTCTAGCGGGGGGGTCTCCTACAATGAGCAGTTCTTC. Its protein is CASSSGGVSYNEQFF.

This chain links TRBV7-9 with TRBJ2-4, with TRBD2 identical over 12 bases. Germline V gives CDR1 SEHNR, CDR2 FQNEAQ (reference sequence). The CDR3 length is 19 residues. Trimming at V came to 5 bases and at J to 2 bases, leaving 13 bases not matched to a gene. The CDR3 nucleotides are TGTGCCAGCAGCACCCGACTAGCGGGGGCCGAGGAGCCCAAAAACATTCAGTACTTC. It is translated as CASSTRLAGAEEPKNIQYF. Drawing the rest from reference TRBV7-9 and TRBJ2-4, the complete variable domain is DTGVSQNPRHKITKRGQNVTFRCDPISEHNRLYWYRQTLGQGPEFLTYFQNEAQLEKSRLLSDRFSAERPKGSFSTLEIQRTEQGDSAMYLCASSTRLAGAEEPKNIQYFGAGTRLSVL.

The chain carries TRBV7-8 and TRBJ2-1; TRBD2 matches at 7 bases. The germline V gene has CDR1 SGHVS and CDR2 FQNEAQ. The CDR3 totals 15 residues. J lost 5 bases, V lost 3 bases, and 7 bases had no gene match. CDR3 bases: TGTGCCAGCAGCTTCCTGCTAGCGGTGAACAATGAGCAGTTCTTC. It is translated as CASSFLLAVNNEQFF. Based on the CDR3 plus reference TRBV7-8 and TRBJ2-1, the full variable domain is GAGVSQSPRYKVAKRGQDVALRCDPISGHVSLFWYQQALGQGPEFLTYFQNEAQLDKSGLPSDRFFAERPEGSVSTLKIQRTQQEDSAVYLCASSFLLAVNNEQFFGPGTRLTVL.

Concerning this clonotype itself: In this CDR3 the conserved last residue, phenylalanine or tryptophan, is missing, so a read error is likely. V gene TRBV4-2 combines with J gene TRBJ1-5; the D gene is possibly TRBD1 (5 bases). From germline, CDR1 is LGHNA and CDR2 YNFKEQ. This CDR3 is built from 16 residues. V dropped 4 bases and J dropped 1 base, with 14 bases sitting between them. CDR3 coding DNA: TGTGCCAGCAGCCCCAGGGTGACAGCAAGCAATCAGCCCCAGCATATT. It codes for CASSPRVTASNQPQHI.

The chain joins TRBV20-1 to TRBJ2-1; 9 bases are a match to TRBD1. V shed 8 bases, J shed 8 bases, and the junction held 10 bases outside the gene matches. The V gene's germline CDR1 is DFQATT and CDR2 SNEGSKA (reference sequence). The CDR3 has 13 residues. The CDR3 region is CSTHRDRVHEQFF. CDR3 nucleotide sequence: TGCAGTACTCACCGGGACAGGGTCCATGAGCAGTTCTTC.

This clonotype showed up just a few times. The genes are TRBV5-4 and TRBJ2-1, with D possibly matching TRBD2 (5 bases). Trimming took 0 bases from V and 4 from J, leaving 8 bases between them. Germline values: CDR1 SGHNT, CDR2 YYREEE (reference sequence). The CDR3 is made up of 14 amino acids. The CDR3 DNA follows: TGTGCCAGCAGCTTGGTTGGGGAGTACAATGAGCAGTTCTTC. Protein: CASSLVGEYNEQFF.

This chain links TRBV12-3 or TRBV12-4 with TRBJ2-1, with 9 bases matching TRBD2. V gave up 3 bases and J gave up 3 bases; unmatched junction bases: 6. CDR3 length: 16 amino acids. DNA for the CDR3: TGTGCCAGCAGTTTCCTAGCGGGGCCTATCTACAATGAGCAGTTCTTC. Residues: CASSFLAGPIYNEQFF.

This clonotype was seen a single time. V gene TRBV23-1 combines with J gene TRBJ2-1, with D uncertain. TRBV23-1 is marked as an open reading frame, function uncertain. V dropped 4 bases and J dropped 3 bases, with 16 bases sitting between them. The CDR3 has 16 amino acids. Here the CDR3 DNA reads TGCGCCAGCAGTCGAACCCCCATTGGGTGCTACAATGAGCAGTTCTTC. This translates into CASSRTPIGCYNEQFF.